This T cell receptor beta chain appears in the sequencing data of a study of control samples from healthy donors and cancer patients. The CDR3 is made up of 16 amino acids. CDR1 and CDR2 from the germline V gene are SGHTS and YDEGEE. Trimming removed 7 bases at V and 0 bases at J, with 20 bases between. Some clones are missing from TCRdb's copy, which holds only in-frame ones; the method was immunoSEQ multiplex PCR. The sample has around 70,000 clones; approximately 89% are singletons. This receptor was obtained from a woman aged 50 to 65 with head and neck cancer. The sample consisted of PBMCs. This chain connects TRBV5-8 to TRBJ2-7; D could derive from TRBD1 or TRBD2 (5 bases each). CDR3 amino acids: CASREGQFRPSYEQYF. The CDR3 nucleotides are TGTGCCAGCCGTGAGGGGCAGTTTCGTCCCTCCTACGAGCAGTACTTC.